These 27 T cell receptor beta chains originate from one sample sequenced in a study of post-analysis software for immune sequencing data. Points from the study as a whole: There were roughly 5 TRBV segments more frequent in patients than controls, and TRBV5-6, TRBV5-1 and TRBV20-1 were among them.

Prepared libraries of TCR beta cDNA carried unique molecular identifiers. TCRdb redid the calling of the PCR reads with MiXCR, one entry per CDR3 protein. The table records roughly 700,000 distinct CDR3 sequences, roughly 29% of them present only once. These TCRs' antigens remain unknown. Sequencing input: blood. These receptors all stem from a girl aged 10 to 17 with multiple sclerosis.

The chain employs TRBV3-1 and TRBJ2-3; a possible D gene is TRBD2 (5 bases). CDR3 length: 16 residues. Trimming took 0 bases from V and 2 from J, leaving 12 bases between them. In germline, CDR1 is LGHDT, CDR2 YNNKEL (reference sequence). CDR3 DNA: TGTGCCAGCAGCCAAGATGGCGCGGGTATCACAGATACGCAGTATTTT. This codes for CASSQDGAGITDTQYF.

This chain joins TRBV20-1 and TRBJ2-5; D is perhaps TRBD1 (6 bases). CDR1 is DFQATT, CDR2 SNEGSKA, per germline (reference sequence). Trimming shortened V by 0 bases and J by 2 bases, and 19 bases separated the two germline ends. The CDR3 is made up of 17 amino acids. CDR3 in DNA: TGCAGTGCTAGAGATTGGGTCAGGAAAACAGGGCAAGAGACCCAGTACTTC. It codes for CSARDWVRKTGQETQYF.

Only a few counts were recorded for this clonotype. The chain uses TRBV6-5 and TRBJ2-3, with D perhaps TRBD1 or TRBD2 (6 bases each). CDR1 is MNHEY and CDR2 is SVGAGI in the germline V gene. V dropped 0 bases and J dropped 6 bases, with 13 bases sitting between them. CDR3 length equals 15 residues. The CDR3 loop reads CASSYSGGIGDTQYF. CDR3 sequence (DNA): TGTGCCAGCAGTTACTCAGGGGGGATAGGGGATACGCAGTATTTT.

A few counts support this clonotype. The J gene is TRBJ1-2, the V gene TRBV20-1; tentative D call: TRBD1 (5 bases). CDR3 size: 13 residues. Germline lookup yields CDR1 DFQATT and CDR2 SNEGSKA (reference sequence). The V and J ends lost 2 bases and 1 base respectively, with 8 bases between them. As DNA, the CDR3 is TGCAGTGCTAGACCACAGGATAACTATGGCTACACCTTC. Its translation is CSARPQDNYGYTF.

The chain carries TRBV7-6 and TRBJ1-1; 8 nucleotides line up with TRBD1. Losses at the gene ends were 6 bases for V and 1 base for J; bases not matched to a gene: 10. Germline-derived CDR1 and CDR2 are SGHVS and FNYEAQ. The CDR3 covers 16 residues. CDR3: CASRLFPGGSNTEAFF. The DNA for the CDR3 is TGTGCCAGCAGACTATTTCCAGGGGGCTCGAACACTGAAGCTTTCTTT.

This clonotype was counted only a few times. The V and J genes are TRBV20-1 and TRBJ2-1, with D uncertain. The CDR3 is 13 amino acids. V shed 5 bases and J shed 9 bases, with 17 bases lying between them. Looked up from germline, CDR1 is DFQATT and CDR2 is SNEGSKA (reference sequence). This CDR3 reads CSAPAWVGVEQFF. The CDR3 coding sequence is TGCAGTGCTCCTGCCTGGGTGGGCGTTGAGCAGTTCTTC.

The chain carries TRBV7-8 and TRBJ2-3, with 10 bases aligning to TRBD2. This CDR3 has 14 residues. The J segment lost 7 bases and the V segment lost 6 bases, leaving 7 bases of the junction unmatched. CDR1 SGHVS and CDR2 FQNEAQ come from the germline V gene. The CDR3 spells CASRPTSGAHTQYF. CDR3 coding DNA: TGTGCCAGCAGACCCACTAGCGGGGCACATACGCAGTATTTT.

V usage is TRBV12-3 or TRBV12-4 and J usage is TRBJ1-2, with 7 nucleotides matching TRBD1. The V gene end was trimmed by 6 bases and the J gene end by 8 bases; junction bases not matched to a gene: 18. This CDR3 comprises 16 residues. The CDR3 DNA follows: TGTGCCAGCAGCATAATGCCGACAGGGTTGGTGCGCGGCTACACCTTC. This encodes CASSIMPTGLVRGYTF.

This clonotype turned up a few times. The J gene is TRBJ2-3, the V gene TRBV5-1; 10 nucleotides match TRBD2. The ends lost 4 bases at V and 1 base at J; junction bases unmatched: 3. Germline lookup yields CDR1 SGHRS and CDR2 YFSETQ. CDR3 size: 15 residues. This CDR3 reads CASSEAGGRTDTQYF. The CDR3 DNA reads TGCGCCAGCAGCGAAGCGGGGGGGCGCACAGATACGCAGTATTTT.

V usage is TRBV2 and J usage is TRBJ2-6; D might be TRBD1 or TRBD2, each matching 6 bases. Germline V gene lookup returns CDR1 SNHLY and CDR2 FYNNEI. The CDR3 runs to 17 residues. V dropped 7 bases and J dropped 2 bases, with 18 bases sitting between them. For the CDR3, the DNA is TGTGCCAGCATCCCAGGGGCCACGGGGGCTGGGGCCAACGTCCTGACTTTC. Protein: CASIPGATGAGANVLTF.

The gene calls are TRBV15 and TRBJ2-5; a weak D match, TRBD1 (6 bases). Judging by the DNA end, TRBJ2-1 fits better; the J call may be wrong. The germline V gene has CDR1 LNHNV and CDR2 YYDKDF (reference sequence). The CDR3 sequence is 14 residues long. For the CDR3, the DNA is TGTGCCACCAGCAGAGAACAGGGCCAAGAGACCCAGTTCTTC. Residues: CATSREQGQETQFF.

J is TRBJ1-2 and V is TRBV9; D is perhaps TRBD1 (6 bases). The germline V gene has CDR1 SGDLS and CDR2 YYNGEE. V gave up 4 bases and J gave up 8 bases, with 12 bases separating them. The CDR3 length is 12 residues. The CDR3 sequence: CASSRRGDGYTF. The CDR3, as DNA: TGTGCCAGCAGCCGCAGGGGCGACGGCTACACCTTC.

V usage is TRBV12-3 or TRBV12-4 and J usage is TRBJ2-7, with D perhaps TRBD1 (6 bases). Trimming left V 1 base short and J 0 bases short, with 16 bases between. The CDR3 is made up of 17 amino acids. The CDR3 loop reads CASSLGGTPSVSYEQYF. The CDR3 region has the DNA TGTGCCAGCAGTTTAGGTGGGACACCTTCAGTCTCCTACGAGCAGTACTTC.

The rearrangement uses TRBV9 and TRBJ1-4; the D is unclear. Trimming took off 2 bases at V and 0 bases at J, with 5 bases between the two ends. The CDR3 length is 14 residues. Germline V gene lookup returns CDR1 SGDLS and CDR2 YYNGEE. The CDR3 nucleotides read TGTGCCAGCAGCGTGCTAGCAACTAATGAAAAACTGTTTTTT. Translated, it gives CASSVLATNEKLFF.

The chain combines TRBV6-5 with TRBJ1-6; no definite D call. The CDR3 contains 15 residues. The germline V gene encodes CDR1 MNHEY and CDR2 SVGAGI. The V gene lost 6 bases and the J gene lost 0 bases, with 9 bases spanning the gap. CDR3 amino acids: CASSRESSYNSPLHF. CDR3 DNA sequence: TGTGCCAGCAGCAGAGAGAGCTCCTATAATTCACCCCTCCACTTT.

The CDR3 bases are TGCAGTGGGACCAGGACAACGAATGAGCAGTTCTTC. This gives the protein CSGTRTTNEQFF. The J gene is TRBJ2-1, the V gene TRBV20-1, with D possibly being TRBD1 (5 bases). Between the trimmed V and J ends, which lost 7 bases and 7 bases, there was a span of 14 bases. This CDR3 comprises 12 residues. CDR1 DFQATT and CDR2 SNEGSKA come from the germline V gene (reference sequence).

This clonotype was picked up a small number of times. CDR3 amino acids: CASSYTGTGILGYGYTF. The CDR3 nucleotides read TGTGCCAGCAGCTACACCGGGACAGGGATTTTAGGGTATGGCTACACCTTC. V is TRBV5-5 and J is TRBJ1-2, with TRBD1 matching over 9 bases. The CDR3 is 17 amino acids. Per germline, CDR1 SGHKS and CDR2 YYEKEE (reference sequence). V was pared by 3 bases and J by 5 bases, with 14 bases of the junction left unmatched.

The genes are TRBV6-5 and TRBJ2-7, with D perhaps TRBD2 (5 bases). CDR1 is MNHEY, CDR2 SVGAGI, per germline. V gave up 6 bases and J gave up 7 bases, with 28 bases separating them. CDR3 length equals 17 residues. DNA of the CDR3: TGTGCCAGCAGGCTCTCAGGTCGGGCGGGCCCTCCTACGGAGCAGTACTTC. This codes for CASRLSGRAGPPTEQYF.

This clonotype was picked up a small number of times. The chain employs TRBV5-4 and TRBJ2-7; 14 bases line up with TRBD2. Germline CDR1 is SGHNT and CDR2 is YYREEE (reference sequence). This CDR3 spans 18 amino acids. V lost 4 bases and J lost 1; bases outside the gene matches: 10. The CDR3 nucleotides read TGTGCCAGCAGCACCCGGACTAGCGGGGGGCAGGAATCCTACGAGCAGTACTTC. Its translation: CASSTRTSGGQESYEQYF. The full variable domain, its missing parts supplied by reference TRBV5-4 and TRBJ2-7, is ETGVTQSPTHLIKTRGQQVTLRCSSQSGHNTVSWYQQALGQGPQFIFQYYREEENGRGNFPPRFSGLQFPNYSSELNVNALELDDSALYLCASSTRTSGGQESYEQYFGPGTRLTVT.

This clonotype was counted a few times. This chain links TRBV5-5 with TRBJ1-5; D perhaps matches TRBD1 (5 bases). The germline V gene has CDR1 SGHKS and CDR2 YYEKEE (reference sequence). V was shortened by 6 bases and J by 4 bases, with 11 bases between the two germline ends. This CDR3 region has 13 residues. CDR3: CASTWDPNQPQHF. In nucleotides, the CDR3 is TGTGCCAGCACCTGGGACCCTAATCAGCCCCAGCATTTT.

This chain uses TRBV3-1 with TRBJ2-3; D uncertain. Germline CDR1 reads LGHDT; CDR2 reads YNNKEL (reference sequence). Deletions cut 3 bases from V and 4 bases from J, with 5 bases between. CDR3 length equals 12 residues. CDR3 amino acids: CASSHLPDTQYF. Written as DNA, the CDR3 is TGTGCCAGCAGCCACCTACCAGATACGCAGTATTTT.

The chain links TRBV20-1 to TRBJ2-1; D possibly corresponds to TRBD2 (7 bases). There are 14 residues in the CDR3. CDR1 and CDR2 (germline): DFQATT, SNEGSKA (reference sequence). V shed 6 bases and J shed 7 bases, with 19 bases lying between them. The CDR3 loop is CSAGGRGIRNEQFF. The CDR3 nucleotides read TGCAGTGCGGGGGGGCGGGGTATTAGGAATGAGCAGTTCTTC.

This clonotype showed up just a few times. The CDR3 coding sequence is TGTGCCAGCAGCGGATCGGGGGCCCCCCCTGACGAGCAGTACTTC. Its protein is CASSGSGAPPDEQYF. The chain employs TRBV9 and TRBJ2-7, with D perhaps assigned TRBD1 or TRBD2 (6 bases each). This CDR3 has 15 amino acids. V lost 3 bases and J 5 bases, leaving 18 bases between the germline ends. Germline V CDR1 and CDR2: SGDLS, YYNGEE.

The gene calls are TRBV7-2 and TRBJ2-3; D could derive from TRBD1 or TRBD2 (6 bases each). Germline V gives CDR1 SGHTA, CDR2 FQGNSA. V lost 7 bases, J lost 4 bases, and 18 bases lay in between. CDR3 size: 15 residues. CDR3 residues: CASTYSGGPADTQYF. The CDR3, as DNA: TGTGCCAGCACCTATAGTGGGGGGCCGGCAGATACGCAGTATTTT.

The genes are TRBV20-1 and TRBJ2-3; a possible D gene is TRBD1 (5 bases). Germline V gene sequence: CDR1 DFQATT, CDR2 SNEGSKA (reference sequence). Trimming took 6 bases from V and 0 from J, leaving 19 bases between them. The CDR3 has 16 residues. This CDR3 is CSASGRPGSSTDTQYF. The CDR3 nucleotides read TGCAGTGCCTCAGGGCGGCCGGGTTCTAGCACAGATACGCAGTATTTT.

There are many counts of this clonotype. The chain recombines TRBV6-5 with TRBJ2-7; D possibly corresponds to TRBD2 (5 bases). Looked up from germline, CDR1 is MNHEY and CDR2 is SVGAGI. Trimming pared 0 bases from V and 2 bases from J, leaving 11 bases between. The CDR3 is 15 amino acids. CDR3 protein: CASSYSAGGPYEQYF. For the CDR3, the DNA is TGTGCCAGCAGTTACTCAGCTGGCGGGCCCTACGAGCAGTACTTC.

This clonotype was counted many times. J is TRBJ2-3 and V is TRBV7-2; the D gene could be TRBD1 or TRBD2 (5 bases each). Per the germline V gene, CDR1 is SGHTA and CDR2 is FQGNSA. The CDR3 runs 13 residues. With 3 bases removed from V and 4 bases from J, the gap between germline ends came to 8 bases. The CDR3 DNA is TGTGCCAGCAGCTTGGGGGTTTCAGATACGCAGTATTTT. Its translation is CASSLGVSDTQYF.